Reported below is one T cell receptor beta chain. These data originate in a study of shared clonotypes between healthy human individuals. The table came from immunoSEQ multiplex PCR; TCRdb's copy has only in-frame clones and leaves some out. This sample has 550,000 to 800,000 clones, with roughly 91% found just once. The CDR3 is 17 residues long. Germline CDR1 and CDR2: SGHKS and YYEKEE (reference sequence). Trimming shortened V by 4 bases and J by 2 bases, and 18 bases separated the two germline ends. Specimen: memory CD8+ T cells from PBMCs. Regarding subset: CD45RO+ cells pooled with CCR7-negative TemRA cells. The receptor was derived from a man aged 18 to 29 in good health. Some clones in this sample may be carry-over from other donors' samples. The chain has TRBV5-5 and TRBJ2-2; D may match TRBD1 or TRBD2 (6 bases each). The CDR3 sequence: CASSPEGGRANTGELFF. The CDR3 DNA reads as TGTGCCAGCAGCCCCGAGGGGGGCAGGGCTAACACCGGGGAGCTGTTTTTT.